One sample yielded the 9 T cell receptor beta chains listed below, sequenced in a study of OX40 agonist ivuxolimab in advanced cancers. Using immunoSEQ multiplex PCR, the repertoire was profiled, and TCRdb retains in-frame clones only, with some absent. The table has roughly 76,000 clones, about 90% seen once. The specimen was CD4+ or CD8+ T cells sorted from blood, collected in a trial of the OX40 agonist ivuxolimab. The receptors were gathered from an adult with an advanced solid tumor such as melanoma, head and neck, liver or kidney cancer.

This chain joins TRBV9 and TRBJ2-3; the match to TRBD2 covers 12 bases. Germline CDR1 SGDLS, CDR2 YYNGEE. Trimming cost V 3 bases and J 5 bases; bases outside gene matches: 7. The CDR3 contains 16 residues. This CDR3 reads CASSEPSGGAEDTQYF. CDR3 coding DNA: TGTGCCAGCAGCGAACCTAGCGGGGGGGCTGAAGATACGCAGTATTTT.

The chain recombines TRBV7-8 with TRBJ2-7; 10 bases are a match to TRBD1. Germline V gene sequence: CDR1 SGHVS, CDR2 FQNEAQ. CDR3 length equals 14 residues. Trimming at V came to 5 bases and at J to 7 bases, leaving 8 bases not matched to a gene. As DNA, the CDR3 is TGTGCCAGCAGCCCCCGACAGGGGGCTTGGGAGCAGTACTTC. Encoded protein: CASSPRQGAWEQYF.

This sequence joins TRBV5-1 and TRBJ2-1; a weak D match, TRBD1 (6 bases). Germline lookup yields CDR1 SGHRS and CDR2 YFSETQ. The CDR3 runs 14 residues. V dropped 1 base and J dropped 2 bases, with 7 bases sitting between them. The CDR3 DNA is TGCGCCAGCAGCTTGCAGGGGCCCTACAATGAGCAGTTCTTC. Amino acids: CASSLQGPYNEQFF.

This clone came up a few times. This chain connects TRBV6-1 to TRBJ1-1, with D hard to call. The CDR3 is made up of 11 amino acids. V shed 7 bases and J shed 6 bases, with 9 bases lying between them. CDR1 and CDR2 (germline): MNHNS, SASEGT. The DNA for the CDR3 is TGTGCCAGCATTAGGGTCGCTGAAGCTTTCTTT. The encoded protein is CASIRVAEAFF.

The chain is built from TRBV9 and TRBJ2-3; tentative D call: TRBD1 (6 bases). The V gene's germline CDR1 is SGDLS and CDR2 YYNGEE. V dropped 0 bases and J dropped 6 bases, with 17 bases sitting between them. The CDR3 runs to 16 residues. The CDR3, as DNA: TGTGCCAGCAGCGTAGCGACAGGAGCAGCAGCGGATACGCAGTATTTT. Translation: CASSVATGAAADTQYF.

J is TRBJ2-1 and V is TRBV7-9, with D hard to call. This CDR3 spans 10 amino acids. The V end lost 8 bases, the J end lost 8 bases, and 7 bases lay between the germline ends. Germline V lookup: CDR1 SEHNR, CDR2 FQNEAQ (reference sequence). CDR3 amino acids: CASGLDEQFF. The DNA for the CDR3 is TGTGCCAGCGGTCTGGATGAGCAGTTCTTC.

This sequence joins TRBV7-2 and TRBJ2-5; 16 positions match TRBD2. V lost 6 bases to trimming and J lost 5 bases; unmatched junction nucleotides: 9. Germline V gene lookup returns CDR1 SGHTA and CDR2 FQGNSA. The CDR3 length is 17 residues. CDR3 amino acids: CASRTGTSGGAEETQYF. The CDR3 coding sequence is TGTGCCAGCAGAACCGGGACTAGCGGGGGGGCCGAGGAGACCCAGTACTTC.

The V and J genes are TRBV6-6 and TRBJ2-3; 7 bases agree with TRBD1. The V segment lost 2 bases and the J segment 1 base; nucleotides outside the gene matches: 6. The CDR3 is made up of 16 amino acids. CDR1 is MNHNY and CDR2 is SVGAGI in the germline V gene (reference sequence). The CDR3 protein is CASSYRGGQGTDTQYF. CDR3 coding DNA: TGTGCCAGCAGTTACAGAGGGGGCCAGGGCACAGATACGCAGTATTTT.

The V call is TRBV19, the J call TRBJ2-1; D is perhaps TRBD2 (6 bases). The CDR3 totals 13 residues. CDR1 LNHDA and CDR2 SQIVND come from the germline V gene (reference sequence). Trimming shortened V by 3 bases and J by 7 bases, and 10 bases separated the two germline ends. DNA for the CDR3: TGTGCCAGTAGTATGGCGGGGTTTAATGAGCAGTTCTTC. This translates into CASSMAGFNEQFF.